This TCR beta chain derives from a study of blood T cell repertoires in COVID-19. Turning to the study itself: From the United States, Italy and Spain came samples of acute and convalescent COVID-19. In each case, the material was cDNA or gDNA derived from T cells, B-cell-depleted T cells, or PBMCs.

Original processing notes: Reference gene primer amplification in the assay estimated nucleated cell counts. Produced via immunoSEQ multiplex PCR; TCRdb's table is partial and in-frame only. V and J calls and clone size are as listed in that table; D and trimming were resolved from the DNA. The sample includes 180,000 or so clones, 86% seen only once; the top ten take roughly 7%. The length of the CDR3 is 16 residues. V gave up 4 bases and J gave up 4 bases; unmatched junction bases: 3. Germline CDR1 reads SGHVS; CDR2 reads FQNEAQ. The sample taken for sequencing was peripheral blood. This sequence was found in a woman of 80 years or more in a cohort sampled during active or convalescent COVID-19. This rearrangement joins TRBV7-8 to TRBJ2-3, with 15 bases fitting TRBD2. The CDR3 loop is CASSSGLAGGADTQYF. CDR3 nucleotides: TGTGCCAGCAGCTCGGGACTAGCGGGAGGTGCAGATACGCAGTATTTT.